The entry below gives a single T cell receptor beta chain sequence along with its context. Its antigen is not known. The sample comes from a study of beta chain features in type 1 diabetes. Study conclusions and caveats: Reduced insertions and increased deletions marked VDJ junctions in type 1 diabetes patients. Patients showed naive, central memory and Treg TCRB repertoires that appeared more similar than those of healthy donors. Moderate yet significant TCRB CDR3 shortening was seen in Type 1 diabetes patients in all four CD4+ subsets.

V lost 0 bases, J lost 3 bases, and 9 bases lay in between. This CDR3 region has 15 residues. Per germline, CDR1 GTSNPN and CDR2 SVGIG (reference sequence). The authors reverse transcribed all of the isolated RNA, so sequencing captured expressed TCRB transcripts. Here immunoSEQ multiplex PCR was the method, and the copy in TCRdb shows in-frame clones only, minus some. This table has hundreds of thousands of clones, roughly 16% appearing once. Averaging roughly 100 mL, one heparinised blood draw was given by each donor. This clonotype was obtained from a man aged 18 to 30 in good health. The sample taken for sequencing was naive CD4+ T cells from blood. The chain recombines TRBV30 with TRBJ2-6; D is undetermined. In DNA, the CDR3 is TGTGCCTGGAGTGTACGGGCCGGTGGGGCCAACGTCCTGACTTTC. Its protein product is CAWSVRAGGANVLTF.